These 26 T cell receptor beta chains share one sample of origin, sequenced in a study of cytomegalovirus exposure and HLA in healthy donors. The PCR had 60 Vbeta and 13 Jbeta primers. Clones were read by immunoSEQ multiplex PCR, and TCRdb kept only the in-frame ones, dropping some. The table lists 130,000 to 150,000 clones, with 2% to 3% in the top ten. Sequenced material: PBMCs. These receptors were collected from a man aged 35 to 55 in good health and CMV-seronegative.

In nucleotides, the CDR3 is TGTGCCAGCAGCAAAGACTTTAGGTACTTC. It translates to CASSKDFRYF. V and J are TRBV21-1 and TRBJ2-7; the table assigns TRBD2, which was not confirmed against the DNA. TRBV21-1 is reported as a pseudogene. The CDR3 totals 10 residues.

The chain combines TRBV5-1 with TRBJ2-7; 9 nucleotides agree with TRBD1. The CDR3 has 14 amino acids. Losses at the gene ends were 3 bases for V and 5 bases for J; bases not matched to a gene: 6. Germline loops: CDR1 SGHRS, CDR2 YFSETQ. The CDR3 DNA reads as TGCGCCAGCAGCTCCCCGGGACAGGGCAACGAGCAGTACTTC. It encodes CASSSPGQGNEQYF.

The V call is TRBV4-3, the J call TRBJ1-1; D is ambiguous. The CDR3 is 13 amino acids. From germline, CDR1 is LGHNA and CDR2 YSLEER. The V end was cut by 0 bases, the J end by 12 bases, with 14 bases between. The CDR3 DNA is TGCGCCAGCAGCCAAGATGAGATTCAATTAACTTTCTTT. The encoded protein is CASSQDEIQLTFF.

The chain links TRBV5-4 to TRBJ1-4; 8 nucleotides match TRBD1. V was clipped by 1 base and J by 7 bases; unmatched bases: 3. Germline CDR1 and CDR2: SGHNT and YYREEE (reference sequence). The CDR3 totals 14 residues. This chain's CDR3 is CASSLRDRSEKLFF. The CDR3 bases are TGTGCCAGCAGCTTGCGGGACAGGAGTGAAAAACTGTTTTTT. The full variable domain, rest sourced from reference TRBV5-4 and TRBJ1-4, is ETGVTQSPTHLIKTRGQQVTLRCSSQSGHNTVSWYQQALGQGPQFIFQYYREEENGRGNFPPRFSGLQFPNYSSELNVNALELDDSALYLCASSLRDRSEKLFFGSGTQLSVL.

In regard to this clone: The identical CDR3 is also encoded by other nucleotide sequences in the sample. The rearrangement uses TRBV9 and TRBJ2-5, with D unresolved. CDR3 length equals 13 residues. Germline loops: CDR1 SGDLS, CDR2 YYNGEE. V lost 0 bases, J lost 5 bases, and 8 bases lay in between. As DNA, the CDR3 is TGTGCCAGCAGCGTAGTACCCCAGGAGACCCAGTACTTC. This codes for CASSVVPQETQYF.

The rearrangement joins TRBV7-9 to TRBJ2-2; 9 nucleotides agree with TRBD1. The V segment lost 1 base and the J segment 2 bases; nucleotides outside the gene matches: 8. CDR1 is SEHNR, CDR2 FQNEAQ, per germline (reference sequence). The CDR3 contains 18 residues. The CDR3 reads CASSLGQGGSGNTGELFF. The DNA of the CDR3 is TGTGCCAGCAGCTTAGGACAGGGGGGATCGGGCAACACCGGGGAGCTGTTTTTT.

V and J are TRBV6-5 and TRBJ2-7; no reliable D call. The germline V gene encodes CDR1 MNHEY and CDR2 SVGAGI. Trimming shortened V by 11 bases and J by 3 bases, and 11 bases separated the two germline ends. CDR3 length: 11 amino acids. The CDR3 nucleotides read TGTGCCGCCAGAGGCGACTACGAGCAGTACTTC. Translating it yields CAARGDYEQYF.

The chain is built from TRBV6-1 and TRBJ2-7; D possibly corresponds to TRBD1 (6 bases). The CDR3 is 15 residues long. Germline V gene data show CDR1 as MNHNS and CDR2 as SASEGT. V was clipped by 3 bases and J by 0 bases, with 12 bases between them. CDR3 protein: CASSEMTGTSYEQYF. In DNA form, the CDR3 reads TGTGCCAGCAGTGAGATGACAGGTACCTCCTACGAGCAGTACTTC.

The J gene is TRBJ1-1, the V gene TRBV15; 7 bases agree with TRBD1. Unmatched junction bases numbered 19, after V lost 2 bases and J lost 4 bases. This CDR3 is built from 19 residues. CDR1 LNHNV and CDR2 YYDKDF come from the germline V gene (reference sequence). The CDR3 loop reads CATSRSVRGQLIPGTEAFF. CDR3 DNA: TGTGCCACCAGCAGATCCGTTAGGGGACAGCTCATCCCTGGCACTGAAGCTTTCTTT.

The chain recombines TRBV20-1 with TRBJ2-3, with 11 bases matching TRBD1. CDR1 is DFQATT, CDR2 SNEGSKA, per germline (reference sequence). The CDR3 has 11 amino acids. The V and J ends lost 7 bases and 12 bases, in that order; junction bases with no gene match: 6. The CDR3 region has the DNA TGCAGTGGGTCCGGGACAGGGGGACAGTATTTT. Protein: CSGSGTGGQYF.

The V gene is TRBV9, the J gene TRBJ1-3; tentative D call: TRBD1 (5 bases). The CDR3 covers 16 residues. The V end lost 0 bases, the J end lost 5 bases, and 15 bases lay between the germline ends. CDR1 and CDR2 from the germline V gene are SGDLS and YYNGEE. The CDR3 nucleotides read TGTGCCAGCAGCGTAGATGCAGGGCTCCGTCGAAACACCATATATTTT. It is translated as CASSVDAGLRRNTIYF.

V usage is TRBV7-2 and J usage is TRBJ2-5, with D tentatively TRBD1 (5 bases). V lost 1 base and J 5 bases, leaving 14 bases between the germline ends. The CDR3 contains 15 residues. Germline V gives CDR1 SGHTA, CDR2 FQGNSA. CDR3: CASSLGGHSRETQYF. CDR3 nucleotides: TGTGCCAGCAGCTTAGGGGGCCACTCCAGGGAGACCCAGTACTTC.

The chain has TRBV11-3 and TRBJ2-5; tentative D call: TRBD1 (6 bases). The CDR3 length is 16 residues. Germline V gives CDR1 SGHNT, CDR2 YENEEA. Trimming took off 5 bases at V and 2 bases at J, with 18 bases between the two ends. The CDR3 DNA sequence: TGTGCCAGCAGCCGAATTACAGGGAAGGGACAAGAGACCCAGTACTTC. It specifies CASSRITGKGQETQYF.

The CDR3 region has the DNA TGTGCCAGCAGCTTAAACGGGGGGACTAATGAAAAACTGTTTTTT. This codes for CASSLNGGTNEKLFF. The chain couples TRBV7-3 to TRBJ1-4; possible D gene TRBD1, 5 bases. The CDR3 has 15 amino acids. Germline V gene data show CDR1 as SGHTA and CDR2 as FQGTGA. Trimming shortened V by 1 base and J by 2 bases, and 8 bases separated the two germline ends. Together with reference TRBV7-3 and TRBJ1-4, the CDR3 gives the full variable domain: GAGVSQTPSNKVTEKGKYVELRCDPISGHTALYWYRQSLGQGPEFLIYFQGTGAADDSGLPNDRFFAVRPEGSVSTLKIQRTERGDSAVYLCASSLNGGTNEKLFFGSGTQLSVL.

CDR3 in amino acids: CSVESPLRTGELFF. In nucleotides, the CDR3 is TGCAGCGTTGAATCCCCCTTGAGGACCGGGGAGCTGTTTTTT. The J gene is TRBJ2-2, the V gene TRBV29-1; D ambiguous. In germline, CDR1 is SQVTM, CDR2 ANQGSEA. The CDR3 runs 14 residues. V lost 2 bases, J lost 5 bases, and 12 bases lay in between.

DNA for the CDR3: TGTGCCAGCAGCGTAGCTACGGGGATAACTTATGGCTACACCTTC. This gives the protein CASSVATGITYGYTF. The chain has TRBV9 and TRBJ1-2; D is unresolved. V was shortened by 0 bases and J by 5 bases, with 14 bases between the two germline ends. This CDR3 region has 15 residues. Per germline, CDR1 SGDLS and CDR2 YYNGEE.

The chain carries TRBV5-1 and TRBJ2-7; TRBD1 is a possible D gene (5 bases). Germline V gene data show CDR1 as SGHRS and CDR2 as YFSETQ. This CDR3 has 13 amino acids. V lost 0 bases and J lost 5, with 9 bases in between. The CDR3 DNA reads TGCGCCAGCAGCTTGGCCAGGGCCCACGAGCAGTACTTC. Translated: CASSLARAHEQYF.

The chain recombines TRBV7-3 with TRBJ2-1; the D gene is possibly TRBD2 (5 bases). The V gene lost 0 bases and the J gene lost 4 bases, with 10 bases spanning the gap. Germline V gene sequence: CDR1 SGHTA, CDR2 FQGTGA. The CDR3 has 15 amino acids. CDR3 sequence: CASSLTGRTYNEQFF. In DNA form, the CDR3 reads TGTGCCAGCAGCTTAACAGGCAGGACTTACAATGAGCAGTTCTTC.

The chain is built from TRBV6-1 and TRBJ2-5; 13 positions match TRBD2. The CDR3 is made up of 16 amino acids. Looked up from germline, CDR1 is MNHNS and CDR2 is SASEGT. V shed 1 base and J 2 bases; nucleotides not matched to a gene: 1. The CDR3 DNA is TGTGCCAGCAGTGAAGGACTAGCGGGGGGTCAAGAGACCCAGTACTTC. Its translation is CASSEGLAGGQETQYF.

The chain carries TRBV7-2 and TRBJ2-5; 8 bases are a match to TRBD2. Germline CDR1 reads SGHTA; CDR2 reads FQGNSA. V shed 2 bases and J 9 bases; nucleotides not matched to a gene: 14. CDR3 length: 16 residues. The CDR3 region is CASSLLPAGAVGAQYF. As DNA, the CDR3 is TGTGCCAGCAGCTTATTACCAGCGGGGGCCGTCGGAGCCCAGTACTTC.

V usage is TRBV5-1 and J usage is TRBJ1-6, with D maybe TRBD1 (5 bases). The germline V gene has CDR1 SGHRS and CDR2 YFSETQ. This CDR3 is built from 19 residues. V lost 5 bases and J 6 bases, leaving 27 bases between the germline ends. In DNA, the CDR3 is TGCGCCAGCAGTTCAATGGGACTGGGTAGCTTGGGCTCTAATTCACCCCTCCACTTT. The encoded protein is CASSSMGLGSLGSNSPLHF.

This rearrangement joins TRBV6-5 to TRBJ2-2; 7 nucleotides agree with TRBD2. Germline CDR1 MNHEY, CDR2 SVGAGI. The CDR3 has 15 amino acids. V shed 5 bases, J shed 0 bases, and the junction held 3 bases outside the gene matches. DNA of the CDR3: TGTGCCAGCAGTAAGGGACTACCGAACACCGGGGAGCTGTTTTTT. Translation gives CASSKGLPNTGELFF.

The J gene is TRBJ2-5, the V gene TRBV5-1; 10 nucleotides line up with TRBD2. V dropped 0 bases and J dropped 2; count of bases not matched to a gene: 1. This CDR3 contains 15 residues. Germline CDR1 SGHRS, CDR2 YFSETQ. The CDR3 nucleotides are TGCGCCAGCAGCTTGGAGCGGGGGGGGCAAGAGACCCAGTACTTC. Translation: CASSLERGGQETQYF. The full variable domain, in which reference TRBV5-1 and TRBJ2-5 provide the parts outside the CDR3, is KAGVTQTPRYLIKTRGQQVTLSCSPISGHRSVSWYQQTPGQGLQFLFEYFSETQRNKGNFPGRFSGRQFSNSRSEMNVSTLELGDSALYLCASSLERGGQETQYFGPGTRLLVL.

This chain links TRBV7-8 with TRBJ1-3; no reliable D call. Germline V CDR1 and CDR2: SGHVS, FQNEAQ. The CDR3 totals 13 residues. V was shortened by 0 bases and J by 4 bases, with 4 bases between the two germline ends. CDR3 sequence: CASSLARGNTIYF. In nucleotides, the CDR3 is TGTGCCAGCAGCTTAGCCAGAGGAAACACCATATATTTT. Combining the CDR3 with reference TRBV7-8 and TRBJ1-3 gives the whole variable domain GAGVSQSPRYKVAKRGQDVALRCDPISGHVSLFWYQQALGQGPEFLTYFQNEAQLDKSGLPSDRFFAERPEGSVSTLKIQRTQQEDSAVYLCASSLARGNTIYFGEGSWLTVV.

The chain has TRBV4-1 and TRBJ1-2; TRBD1 matches at 7 bases. The CDR3 has 16 residues. Looked up from germline, CDR1 is MGHRA and CDR2 is YSYEKL. After removal of 0 bases from V and 4 bases from J, the junction contained 8 bases not matched to a gene. The CDR3 DNA sequence: TGCGCCAGCAGCCAAGATGGGGCTCAGGGGGGCTATGGCTACACCTTC. Amino acids: CASSQDGAQGGYGYTF.

With regard to this clone: The sample holds other DNA sequences that translate to the same CDR3. The V call is TRBV19, the J call TRBJ1-5; 7 bases match TRBD1. The CDR3 loop spans 14 amino acids. V lost 5 bases to trimming and J lost 2 bases; unmatched junction nucleotides: 3. Looked up from germline, CDR1 is LNHDA and CDR2 is SQIVND (reference sequence). CDR3: CASSGTGGNQPQHF. For the CDR3, the DNA is TGTGCCAGTAGTGGAACAGGGGGCAATCAGCCCCAGCATTTT.